This T cell receptor beta chain appears in the sequencing data of a study of T cells in Graves' hyperthyroidism and ophthalmopathy (dated by TCRdb to between 2018 and 2021). With regard to the full study: Peripheral blood samples were taken at the time of initial diagnosis, prior to any treatment. To identify TCR V-J signatures that set the groups apart, the researchers used a discovery cohort of about a hundred patients, made up of 40 to 45 with Graves' ophthalmopathy and approximately 57 with stable Graves' hyperthyroidism. An independent validation cohort of around 20 hyperthyroidism patients and over 15 patients who later progressed to ophthalmopathy tested prospective prediction of ophthalmopathy. The 95 to 100 discovery patients were randomly split 7:3 into training and test sets. In over five Graves' hyperthyroidism patients, the study also compared T-cell repertoires from thyroid tissue with T-cell repertoires from blood. After sampling, hyperthyroidism patients received methimazole starting at 30 mg daily, and ophthalmopathy patients received high-dose intravenous methylprednisolone. The paper describes TCR Vbeta CDR3 sequencing of 140 or so peripheral blood samples, made up of 43 ophthalmopathy patients, more than 70 hyperthyroidism patients and roughly 17 progressor patients. Beyond this particular receptor, the publication reports: In validation, progression to ophthalmopathy was predicted by the model with around 71% sensitivity and 72.22% specificity, a median of roughly 6.4 months before onset. A model built on a 13 V-J signature distinguished ophthalmopathy from stable hyperthyroidism, reaching 85% to 90% sensitivity and 81.08% specificity in cross-validation and 80%/75% in testing. Most expanded thyroid clonotypes (frequency above 0.001) were also detected in blood, a finding suggesting that blood repertoires may reflect thyroid immune responses. Sample size was not statistically predetermined, and blinding of investigators to group allocation was not performed.

With regard to this clonotype: Its antigen is currently not known. Base qualities were left out, and no much larger clone turns up one base away.

Hyperthyroidism patients were newly diagnosed, with disease duration under 2 months, and aged 18 to 65 years. Exclusion was applied to patients with uncontrolled infections, other autoimmune diseases, pregnancy or lactation. Diagnoses relied on clinical symptoms, serum thyroxine and TRAb, thyroid ultrasound and orbital computed tomography. For progressor patients, blood was drawn at the first diagnosis of hyperthyroidism, before any ophthalmopathy symptoms had appeared. Ficoll-Paque density gradient centrifugation was used to isolate PBMCs from approximately 10 ml of fresh peripheral blood. Progressor patients were initially diagnosed with Graves' hyperthyroidism and developed ophthalmopathy during follow-up. Total RNA was extracted using Trizol reagent, and RNA quality was assessed on an Agilent 2100 Bioanalyzer. The TCR beta CDR3 regions were amplified from RNA transcripts. The TCR CDR3 was subjected to a first round of RT-PCR using the HTBI primer set and the Qiagen OneStep RT-PCR kit. Libraries were constructed in a second round of multiplex PCR, after which size selection and purification were carried out. The libraries were sequenced on an Illumina HiSeq2000 using paired-end 100 bp reads. Per the original workflow: SOAPnuke was used to process the raw data, throwing out any read that contained adapters or uncalled bases, had a mean Phred below 15, or lacked an exact constant-primer or identifier match. COPE v1.2.5 was used to merge the high-quality paired reads, and each unique nucleotide sequence was defined as a clonotype. Clonotypes were aligned to IMGT TRBV, TRBD and TRBJ reference segments using MiTCR v1.1. Analysis was restricted to V-J combinations with a frequency above 0.0001, which covered over 98% of repertoires. A TCS score was defined as the ratio of F50 (clonal expansion) to E x V (chaos), with BLOSUM62-based TCRdist applied between CDR3 peptides within each V-J. Welch's t-statistics and random forest reduced around 520 V-J features to 13, which were used in a naive Bayes classifier (R e1071). Using fastp trimming at Q25 and MiXCR clonotype assembly, TCRdb reanalyzed the public sequencing data and kept in-frame beta chains. Identical CDR3 protein sequences are pooled into one entry, listed with their most common genes and DNA. In this record, the V and J calls reflect TCRdb's handling and not the investigators' own analysis. This sample lists 130,000 to 150,000 distinct CDR3 sequences; approximately 20% were detected once. Roughly 71% of the sample lies in the top ten.

Sequencing was carried out using blood. The sequence came from a woman aged 45 to 65 with Graves' hyperthyroidism that later progressed to Graves' ophthalmopathy.

The CDR3 amino acid sequence is: CASSFLRGSGTEAFF. The DNA sequence is as follows: TGTGCCAGCAGTTTTCTCCGGGGATCGGGCACTGAAGCTTTCTTT. Recombination linked TRBV12-3 or TRBV12-4 to TRBJ1-1; no D segment can be confidently identified. From the cysteine through the phenylalanine, the CDR3 covers 15 amino acids. Just the 45-base CDR3 DNA is kept, in frame starting at base 1. Between the V and J ends, shortened by 3 bases and 4 bases respectively, the junction contains 15 bases.